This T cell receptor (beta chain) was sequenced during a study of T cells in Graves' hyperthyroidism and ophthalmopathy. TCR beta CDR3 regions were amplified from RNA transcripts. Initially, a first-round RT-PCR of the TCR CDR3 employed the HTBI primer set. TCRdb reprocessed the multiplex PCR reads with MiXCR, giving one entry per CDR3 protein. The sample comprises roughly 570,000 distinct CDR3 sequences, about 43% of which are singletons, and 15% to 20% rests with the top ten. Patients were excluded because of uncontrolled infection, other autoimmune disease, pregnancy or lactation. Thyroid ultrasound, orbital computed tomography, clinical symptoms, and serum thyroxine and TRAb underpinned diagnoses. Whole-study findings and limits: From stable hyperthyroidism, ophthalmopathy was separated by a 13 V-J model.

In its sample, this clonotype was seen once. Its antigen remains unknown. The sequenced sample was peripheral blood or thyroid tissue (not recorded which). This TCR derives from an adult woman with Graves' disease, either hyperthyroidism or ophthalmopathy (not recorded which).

CDR3 in DNA: TGTGCCAGCAGCGTAGTTGGTGAAAAACTGTTTTTT. Its protein is CASSVVGEKLFF. The rearrangement uses TRBV9 and TRBJ1-4; no clear D. The germline V gene has CDR1 SGDLS and CDR2 YYNGEE. V lost 0 bases and J 7 bases, leaving 4 bases between the germline ends. The CDR3 spans 12 residues.